A selection of T cell receptor beta chains follows, all from one sample in a study of blood T cells in healthy people across ages. TCRdb called the 5' RACE reads again in MiXCR, with one record for every CDR3 protein. The sample has 650,000 to 950,000 distinct CDR3 sequences, around 43% seen once. The source material was blood. The receptors stem from a man aged 60-69 years in good health. The CDR3 runs from the conserved cysteine through the conserved F or W. D genes are given only for firm matches. The size entry is marked missing in some rows and otherwise reads once, few, many or a size class.

TRBV4-3	.	.	TRBJ1-6	TGCGCCAGCAGCCAAGAGATAGGGAGAGCACCCCTCCACTTT	CASSQEIGRAPLHF
TRBV4-3	.	few	TRBJ2-1	TGCGCCAGCGCTCAAGGGACCTACAATGAGCAGTTCTTC	CASAQGTYNEQFF
TRBV6-2/TRBV6-3	.	.	TRBJ2-7	TGTGCCAGCACCCTTTCATCCTACAATGAGCAGTACTTC	CASTLSSYNEQYF
TRBV12-3/TRBV12-4	.	many	TRBJ1-4	TGTGCCAGCGGTTCCGGGGGGGCGGGTGAAAAACTGTTTTTT	CASGSGGAGEKLFF
TRBV6-5	.	.	TRBJ1-2	TGTGCCACCCACCCCAGCGACAGAGCCTACTATGGCTACACCTTC	CATHPSDRAYYGYTF
TRBV7-2	.	few	TRBJ1-4	TGTGCCAGCAGCTTGGGACGGGATGAAAAACTGTTTTTT	CASSLGRDEKLFF
TRBV27	.	once	TRBJ2-3	TGTGCCAGCAGTTTTCTGGGGCAGATTTTCACAGATACGCAGTATTTT	CASSFLGQIFTDTQYF
TRBV20-1	.	.	TRBJ1-2	TGCAGTGCTGGAGACAGTTATGTTTATGGCTACACCTTC	CSAGDSYVYGYTF
TRBV3-1	TRBD2	few	TRBJ2-1	TGTGCCAGCAGCCAAGTCTTAGCGGGGGCCTACAATGAGCAGTTCTTC	CASSQVLAGAYNEQFF
TRBV28	TRBD1	.	TRBJ2-4	TGTGCCAGCAGGACAGGGAGAGGCAAAAACATTCAGTACTTC	CASRTGRGKNIQYF